Below, one T cell receptor beta chain is given with its context. Its antigen is not identified. The sample originates from a study of cytomegalovirus exposure and HLA in healthy donors. PCR primers comprised 60 Vbeta and 13 Jbeta primers. TCRdb's copy holds only in-frame clones and misses some; the assay was immunoSEQ multiplex PCR. This table holds some 140,000 clones, around 82% found once. Findings and caveats of the study: Reports indicate that TCR beta sequences accurately predicted the HLA-A and HLA-B alleles of most subjects. A later analysis found that most CMV-associated TCR beta chains appeared HLA-restricted. A classifier reportedly called cytomegalovirus status with high sensitivity and specificity. When presence/absence was analysed, sequencing depth was taken to be roughly uniform across donors.

CDR1 and CDR2 (germline): LGHNA, YNFKEQ. V was clipped by 4 bases and J by 3 bases, with 13 bases between them. This CDR3 is built from 14 residues. This TCR was sampled from a woman in her 40s in good health and CMV-seropositive. The gene calls are TRBV4-2 and TRBJ2-7; D might be TRBD2 (7 bases). The specimen was PBMCs. The CDR3 sequence is CASSRAGAGYEQYF. The CDR3 nucleotides read TGTGCCAGCAGCCGGGCGGGGGCGGGCTACGAGCAGTACTTC.